This T cell receptor (beta chain) is drawn from a study of blood T cell repertoires in COVID-19. About the study: Sites across the United States, Italy and Spain contributed samples from acute and convalescent COVID-19.

V was clipped by 5 bases and J by 6 bases; unmatched bases: 11. Germline V lookup: CDR1 DFQATT, CDR2 SNEGSKA (reference sequence). The CDR3 is made up of 15 amino acids. Generated by immunoSEQ multiplex PCR, the TCRdb table keeps only in-frame clones and is missing some. The sample yields some 110,000 clones, 90% seen once. This TCR was sampled from a human donor with active COVID-19. The donor label of this sample is uncertain. The sample comprised peripheral blood. This chain links TRBV20-1 with TRBJ1-5, with TRBD1 matching 9 bases. Here the CDR3 reads CSARVPGQGAQPQHF. The CDR3 coding sequence is TGCAGTGCTCGTGTACCGGGACAGGGAGCTCAGCCCCAGCATTTT.